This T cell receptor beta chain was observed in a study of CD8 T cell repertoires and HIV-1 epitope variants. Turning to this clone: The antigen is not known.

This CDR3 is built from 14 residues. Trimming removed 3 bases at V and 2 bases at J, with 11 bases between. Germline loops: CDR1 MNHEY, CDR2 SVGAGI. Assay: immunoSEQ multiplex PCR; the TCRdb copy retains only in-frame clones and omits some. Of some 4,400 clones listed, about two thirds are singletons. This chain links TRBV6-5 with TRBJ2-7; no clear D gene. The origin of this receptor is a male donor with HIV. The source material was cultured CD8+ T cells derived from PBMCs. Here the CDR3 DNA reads TGTGCCAGCAGTTATTCCGGGCCCACCTACGAGCAGTACTTC. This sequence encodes CASSYSGPTYEQYF.